This T cell receptor beta chain originates from a study of control samples from healthy donors and cancer patients. Generated by immunoSEQ multiplex PCR, the TCRdb table keeps only in-frame clones and is missing some. The top ten clones hold around 13% of a sample with 99,000 or so clones, about 83% of them seen once. The CDR3 is made up of 14 amino acids. CDR1 and CDR2 from the germline V gene are SGHNT and YYREEE (reference sequence). Trimming removed 0 bases at V and 5 bases at J, with 11 bases between. The chain links TRBV5-4 to TRBJ1-1, with D uncertain. The sequencing sample was made of blood. The sequence came from a woman aged 45 to 65 in good health. CDR3: CASSLVGQLTEAFF. The CDR3 region has the DNA TGTGCCAGCAGCTTGGTAGGGCAGCTTACTGAAGCTTTCTTT. The full variable domain, rest sourced from reference TRBV5-4 and TRBJ1-1, is ETGVTQSPTHLIKTRGQQVTLRCSSQSGHNTVSWYQQALGQGPQFIFQYYREEENGRGNFPPRFSGLQFPNYSSELNVNALELDDSALYLCASSLVGQLTEAFFGQGTRLTVV.